This record looks at one T cell receptor (beta chain) sequence and its context. This sample was included in a study of T cells in Graves' hyperthyroidism and ophthalmopathy. Amplified TCR beta CDR3 regions derived from RNA transcripts. HTBI primers drove first-round RT-PCR of the TCR CDR3. TCRdb reprocessed the multiplex PCR reads via MiXCR and lists one record per CDR3 protein. The table shows 600,000 to 700,000 distinct CDR3 sequences, with just under 45% occurring only once. Diagnosing involved the use of clinical symptoms, serum thyroxine and TRAb, thyroid ultrasound and orbital computed tomography. Trimming shortened V by 6 bases and J by 1 base, and 9 bases separated the two germline ends. The CDR3 is 13 residues long.

The sample taken for sequencing was peripheral blood or thyroid tissue (not recorded which). This sequence joins TRBV12-3 or TRBV12-4 and TRBJ1-1, with D hard to call. The sequence was collected from an adult man with Graves' disease, either hyperthyroidism or ophthalmopathy (not recorded which). The CDR3 region has the DNA TGTGCCAGCAGAGACAATAAGAACACTGAAGCTTTCTTT. It translates to CASRDNKNTEAFF.